Below, 29 T cell receptor beta chains from the same sample are listed, as sequenced in a study of PD-1 blockade in classical Hodgkin lymphoma. The protocol was immunoSEQ multiplex PCR, while the TCRdb copy is restricted to in-frame clones and leaves out a portion. Of just over 15,000 clones in the sample, 86% were seen once. Time point meaning: newly diagnosed, previously untreated cHL patient sample. Researchers used magnetic negative selection to pull out pure CD4+ T cells from thawed PBMCs. Specimen: CD4+ T cells from blood. The source of these receptors is a human donor with classical Hodgkin lymphoma.

This sequence joins TRBV2 and TRBJ2-5; D is perhaps TRBD1 or TRBD2 (5 bases each). V lost 3 bases to trimming and J lost 4 bases, with 21 bases between them. This CDR3 is 17 amino acids long. Per germline, CDR1 SNHLY and CDR2 FYNNEI. In DNA, the CDR3 is TGTGCCAGCAGTGACGGGACCGCCTACGGAGGTAGAGAGACCCAGTACTTC. It is translated as CASSDGTAYGGRETQYF.

V and J are TRBV25-1 and TRBJ1-5; D is undetermined. The germline V gene has CDR1 MGHDK and CDR2 SYGVNS. CDR3 length equals 15 residues. The V gene lost 5 bases and the J gene lost 3 bases, with 14 bases spanning the gap. CDR3 region: CASSSPQFHNQPQHF. The CDR3 DNA sequence: TGTGCCAGCAGTTCGCCACAGTTCCACAATCAGCCCCAGCATTTT.

CDR3 DNA: TGTGCCAGTAGGAAATCGGACAGGCCTAACTATGGCTACACCTTC. Amino acids: CASRKSDRPNYGYTF. J is TRBJ1-2 and V is TRBV19; 7 nucleotides match TRBD1. Germline loops: CDR1 LNHDA, CDR2 SQIVND (reference sequence). The CDR3 covers 15 residues. V shed 6 bases, J shed 0 bases, and the junction held 7 bases outside the gene matches.

As DNA, the CDR3 is TGTGCCAGCAGTTTACGTGATGGGTATGGCTACACCTTC. Protein product: CASSLRDGYGYTF. The chain couples TRBV27 to TRBJ1-2; D is uncertain. This CDR3 is built from 13 residues. Trimming removed 2 bases at V and 5 bases at J, with 9 bases between. The germline V gene has CDR1 MNHEY and CDR2 SMNVEV (reference sequence).

The genes are TRBV5-1 and TRBJ1-2, with D unclear. This CDR3 has 12 amino acids. Trimming took off 0 bases at V and 8 bases at J, with 8 bases between the two ends. Germline V gene lookup returns CDR1 SGHRS and CDR2 YFSETQ. In DNA, the CDR3 is TGCGCCAGCAGCTTGGATCGGTACGGCTACACCTTC. Encoded protein: CASSLDRYGYTF.

The chain employs TRBV7-9 and TRBJ1-6; 8 nucleotides match TRBD1. Losses at the gene ends were 3 bases for V and 5 bases for J; bases not matched to a gene: 15. The CDR3 is 19 amino acids. In germline, CDR1 is SEHNR, CDR2 FQNEAQ (reference sequence). CDR3 DNA: TGTGCCAGCAGCTTTCGAAGACCGCGTGGACAGGGCGATAATTCACCCCTCCACTTT. This sequence encodes CASSFRRPRGQGDNSPLHF.

This clone was counted between two and nine times. The rearrangement links TRBV11-2 to TRBJ1-1; D uncertain. The CDR3 consists of 14 residues. V lost 6 bases, J lost 1 base, and 12 bases lay in between. CDR1 is SGHAT, CDR2 FQNNGV, per germline. The CDR3 is CASRRQRANTEAFF. Here the CDR3 DNA reads TGTGCCAGCAGACGACAAAGGGCGAACACTGAAGCTTTCTTT.

This clone has only a few counts. The V call is TRBV14, the J call TRBJ1-1, with D maybe TRBD1 (6 bases). The germline CDR1 and CDR2 sequences are SGHDN and FVKESK. The CDR3 length is 14 residues. V gave up 4 bases and J gave up 0 bases, with 9 bases separating them. CDR3 sequence: CASSLAGVNTEAFF. Here the CDR3 DNA reads TGTGCCAGCAGCCTAGCAGGGGTGAACACTGAAGCTTTCTTT.

This chain uses TRBV30 with TRBJ2-1, with 11 bases lining up with TRBD2. The CDR3 loop spans 16 amino acids. The V segment lost 2 bases and the J segment 7 bases; nucleotides outside the gene matches: 10. Germline values: CDR1 GTSNPN, CDR2 SVGIG (reference sequence). The CDR3 DNA reads TGTGCCTGGAGTCCTCGAACTAGCGGGAGCAAAAATGAGCAGTTCTTC. Residues: CAWSPRTSGSKNEQFF.

The chain couples TRBV19 to TRBJ2-5; D possibly uses TRBD1 or TRBD2 (5 bases each). The CDR3 has 14 amino acids. Deletions cut 5 bases from V and 1 base from J, with 11 bases between. Germline CDR1 is LNHDA and CDR2 is SQIVND (reference sequence). CDR3: CASSLGRLQETQYF. For the CDR3, the DNA is TGTGCCAGTAGTCTGGGACGCCTCCAAGAGACCCAGTACTTC. Full variable domain (missing parts from reference TRBV19 and TRBJ2-5): DGGITQSPKYLFRKEGQNVTLSCEQNLNHDAMYWYRQDPGQGLRLIYYSQIVNDFQKGDIAEGYSVSREKKESFPLTVTSAQKNPTAFYLCASSLGRLQETQYFGPGTRLLVL.

J is TRBJ2-7 and V is TRBV28, with 10 bases lining up with TRBD1. The germline V gene has CDR1 MDHEN and CDR2 SYDVKM. The CDR3 sequence is 13 residues long. With V trimmed by 8 bases and J by 6 bases, 7 bases remained unmatched. The CDR3 sequence is CASLGQGESEQYF. The CDR3 DNA follows: TGTGCCAGCCTCGGACAGGGGGAGAGCGAGCAGTACTTC.

The CDR3 reads CASSFSNSEQYF. CDR3 nucleotide sequence: TGTGCCAGCAGCTTCTCCAACAGCGAGCAGTACTTC. The genes are TRBV7-2 and TRBJ2-7; D gene unclear. The germline V and J ends were trimmed by 3 bases and 6 bases, with 9 bases remaining between them. Germline CDR1 is SGHTA and CDR2 is FQGNSA. CDR3 length: 12 residues.

This clone was counted only a few times. The V call is TRBV18, the J call TRBJ1-2; no definite D call. The CDR3 is 13 residues long. Germline loops: CDR1 KGHSH, CDR2 LQKENI. Trimming removed 2 bases at V and 6 bases at J, with 10 bases between. The CDR3 nucleotides are TGTGCCAGCTCACCATCCGATATGGATGGCTACACCTTC. Residues: CASSPSDMDGYTF.

V usage is TRBV28 and J usage is TRBJ1-2; 7 bases are shared with TRBD1. Germline V CDR1 and CDR2: MDHEN, SYDVKM. V lost 3 bases and J lost 3; bases outside the gene matches: 10. The CDR3 spans 16 residues. The CDR3 nucleotides are TGTGCCAGCAGTTTGGTCGGGACAGAGATAGACTATGGCTACACCTTC. Its protein product is CASSLVGTEIDYGYTF.

The rearrangement links TRBV4-3 to TRBJ2-7; 12 bases map to TRBD2. V was clipped by 3 bases and J by 9 bases; unmatched bases: 12. The CDR3 covers 16 residues. CDR1 and CDR2 (germline): LGHNA, YSLEER. The CDR3 loop is CASSQLGLAGPPLQYF. The CDR3 DNA follows: TGCGCCAGCAGCCAGCTCGGACTAGCGGGACCACCTCTGCAGTACTTC.

V usage is TRBV6-6 and J usage is TRBJ2-2; a weak D match, TRBD2 (6 bases). CDR1 and CDR2 (germline): MNHNY, SVGAGI (reference sequence). CDR3 length: 16 amino acids. Trimming removed 4 bases at V and 6 bases at J, with 18 bases between. The CDR3 loop is CASSSDRRRDSGELFF. CDR3 nucleotide sequence: TGTGCCAGCAGTTCCGATAGACGGCGGGATTCCGGGGAGCTGTTTTTT.

CDR3 amino acids: CASSYGTKETQYF. CDR3 nucleotide sequence: TGTGCCAGCTCGTACGGGACGAAGGAGACCCAGTACTTC. This sequence joins TRBV18 and TRBJ2-5; D may match TRBD1 or TRBD2 (5 bases each). The CDR3 length is 13 residues. From germline, CDR1 is KGHSH and CDR2 LQKENI. V lost 6 bases and J 5 bases, leaving 13 bases between the germline ends.

The chain joins TRBV19 to TRBJ2-2; D is unresolved. The V end was cut by 0 bases, the J end by 6 bases, with 8 bases between. Germline V gene sequence: CDR1 LNHDA, CDR2 SQIVND (reference sequence). There are 14 residues in the CDR3. The chain's CDR3 is CASSIDSRSGELFF. The CDR3 DNA reads as TGTGCCAGTAGTATAGACTCCAGGTCCGGGGAGCTGTTTTTT.

This clone was counted a few times. The V call is TRBV6-1, the J call TRBJ2-7, with D tentatively TRBD2 (6 bases). Germline V gene lookup returns CDR1 MNHNS and CDR2 SASEGT. Trimming cost V 1 base and J 2 bases, with 12 bases left between them. The CDR3 is made up of 15 amino acids. The CDR3 DNA follows: TGTGCCAGCAGTGAAGTTGGGGGAGGACCCTACGAGCAGTACTTC. Protein: CASSEVGGGPYEQYF.

The chain carries TRBV4-2 and TRBJ2-3; TRBD2 agrees at 8 bases. In germline, CDR1 is LGHNA, CDR2 YNFKEQ. V lost 4 bases, J lost 4 bases, and 25 bases stayed unmatched. The CDR3 contains 21 residues. In DNA, the CDR3 is TGTGCCAGCAGCCGAGAAAGCAGGGGATACACCGGGACTAGTTTCCCAGATACGCAGTATTTT. This encodes CASSRESRGYTGTSFPDTQYF.

This chain connects TRBV7-9 to TRBJ2-7; 8 nucleotides align to TRBD1. From germline, CDR1 is SEHNR and CDR2 FQNEAQ (reference sequence). Trimming at V came to 6 bases and at J to 3 bases, leaving 10 bases not matched to a gene. The CDR3 runs 15 residues. The CDR3 nucleotides read TGTGCCAGCAGTCAACCTGGACAGGGTGTCTACGAGCAGTACTTC. Protein product: CASSQPGQGVYEQYF.

V is TRBV28 and J is TRBJ1-4; D is unclear. From germline, CDR1 is MDHEN and CDR2 SYDVKM. Trimming removed 7 bases at V and 7 bases at J, with 13 bases between. The CDR3 sequence is 13 residues long. The CDR3 DNA sequence: TGTGCCAGCACCTCCGGCTCCTCTGAAAAACTGTTTTTT. Its translation is CASTSGSSEKLFF. Combining the CDR3 with reference TRBV28 and TRBJ1-4 gives the whole variable domain DVKVTQSSRYLVKRTGEKVFLECVQDMDHENMFWYRQDPGLGLRLIYFSYDVKMKEKGDIPEGYSVSREKKERFSLILESASTNQTSMYLCASTSGSSEKLFFGSGTQLSVL.

Here the CDR3 DNA reads TGTGCCAGCAGCCCAGGGACAGGAGCTAACTATGGCTACACCTTC. Translating gives CASSPGTGANYGYTF. The chain links TRBV7-2 to TRBJ1-2; 8 bases agree with TRBD1. This CDR3 has 15 amino acids. After removal of 5 bases from V and 0 bases from J, the junction contained 5 bases not matched to a gene. Germline CDR1 SGHTA, CDR2 FQGNSA. The full variable domain, its missing parts supplied by reference TRBV7-2 and TRBJ1-2, is GAGVSQSPSNKVTEKGKDVELRCDPISGHTALYWYRQSLGQGLEFLIYFQGNSAPDKSGLPSDRFSAERTGGSVSTLTIQRTQQEDSAVYLCASSPGTGANYGYTFGSGTRLTVV.

V is TRBV21-1 and J is TRBJ2-6; no check of the table's D call, TRBD1, against the DNA was made. TRBV21-1 is deemed a pseudogene. This CDR3 is 17 amino acids long. The CDR3 region is CASSTRQGYSGANVLTF. CDR3 coding DNA: TGTGCCAGCAGCACCCGACAGGGCTACTCTGGGGCCAACGTCCTGACTTTC.

This clone was counted a few times. The V call is TRBV10-2, the J call TRBJ2-2; D may be TRBD1 (6 bases). The CDR3 has 12 residues. From germline, CDR1 is WSHSY and CDR2 SAAADI. The V and J ends lost 9 bases and 7 bases respectively, with 12 bases between them. The CDR3 region has the DNA TGCGCCAGTACGGGACATCGCGGGGAGCTGTTTTTT. Residues: CASTGHRGELFF.

The genes are TRBV12-5 and TRBJ2-7; 7 bases are a match to TRBD2. This CDR3 spans 15 amino acids. Losses at the gene ends were 4 bases for V and 5 bases for J; bases not matched to a gene: 11. CDR1 and CDR2 from the germline V gene are LGHNT and FRNRAP. The CDR3 loop is CASGYRERGVHEQYF. Here the CDR3 DNA reads TGTGCTAGTGGTTACCGGGAACGGGGGGTCCACGAGCAGTACTTC.

The V and J genes are TRBV11-2 and TRBJ2-2; D unresolved. The CDR3 is 14 amino acids. Germline values: CDR1 SGHAT, CDR2 FQNNGV. The V and J ends lost 0 bases and 5 bases respectively, with 7 bases between them. The CDR3 spells CASSLDSGTGELFF. DNA of the CDR3: TGTGCCAGCAGCTTAGATTCCGGGACCGGGGAGCTGTTTTTT.

The chain is built from TRBV4-3 and TRBJ1-2; D is undetermined. CDR1 is LGHNA, CDR2 YSLEER, per germline. The CDR3 is 16 amino acids. Deletions cut 1 base from V and 4 bases from J, with 16 bases between. The CDR3 spells CASSQVVQAATYGYTF. CDR3 in DNA: TGCGCCAGCAGCCAAGTAGTGCAGGCAGCTACCTATGGCTACACCTTC.

The rearrangement links TRBV19 to TRBJ2-7; 11 bases are a match to TRBD1. This CDR3 is built from 16 residues. Germline CDR1 reads LNHDA; CDR2 reads SQIVND (reference sequence). V was clipped by 4 bases and J by 5 bases; unmatched bases: 10. The CDR3 sequence is CASSTLRTGGIDEQYF. CDR3 DNA sequence: TGTGCCAGTAGTACTCTTCGGACAGGGGGCATCGACGAGCAGTACTTC.